The clone carrying this T cell receptor beta chain came up many times. Its matching antigen is unknown. This record belongs to a study of T cells in Graves' hyperthyroidism and ophthalmopathy. PBMCs stemmed from 10 ml fresh peripheral blood. Amplification of TCR beta CDR3 regions was performed using RNA transcripts as template. The primer set for the first-round RT-PCR of the TCR CDR3 was HTBI. MiXCR was run by TCRdb on the multiplex PCR reads, yielding one entry per CDR3 protein. The table has around 450,000 distinct CDR3 sequences, roughly 13% seen once. Study-level points and caveats: Most clonotypes expanded in the thyroid (above 0.001) were also present in blood. Through a model of 13 V-J features, ophthalmopathy was separated from stable hyperthyroidism.

The receptor comes from a woman aged 18-35 years with Graves' hyperthyroidism. Sequences were obtained from blood.

CDR3 sequence: CASSPKGLAGGLSYEQYF. The CDR3 DNA sequence: TGTGCCAGCAGCCCGAAAGGACTAGCGGGAGGTTTGTCCTACGAGCAGTACTTC. The chain uses TRBV7-8 and TRBJ2-7; the match to TRBD2 covers 14 bases. This CDR3 contains 18 residues. CDR1 is SGHVS and CDR2 is FQNEAQ in the germline V gene. Unmatched junction bases numbered 10, after V lost 5 bases and J lost 1 base.